The clone carrying this TCR beta chain has just a few counts. As it was prepared, the TCRbeta library received unique molecular identifiers. TCRdb re-derived calls from the PCR reads in MiXCR, one entry per CDR3 protein. Of some 520,000 distinct CDR3 sequences in the sample, about 33% were seen once. This sample was included in a study of T-cell reconstitution after alpha-beta-depleted transplantation in children. Trimming took 6 bases from V and 2 from J, leaving 7 bases between them. This CDR3 has 12 residues. The germline V gene encodes CDR1 DFQATT and CDR2 SNEGSKA (reference sequence). The sample here was PBMCs from the stem cell graft donor, taken from the stem cell graft. This rearrangement joins TRBV20-1 to TRBJ2-2; D uncertain. This sequence was found in a human donor who donated a stem cell graft to a child with aplastic anemia. The CDR3 DNA reads as TGCAGTGCCGCAATAAACACCGGGGAGCTGTTTTTT. Protein: CSAAINTGELFF.